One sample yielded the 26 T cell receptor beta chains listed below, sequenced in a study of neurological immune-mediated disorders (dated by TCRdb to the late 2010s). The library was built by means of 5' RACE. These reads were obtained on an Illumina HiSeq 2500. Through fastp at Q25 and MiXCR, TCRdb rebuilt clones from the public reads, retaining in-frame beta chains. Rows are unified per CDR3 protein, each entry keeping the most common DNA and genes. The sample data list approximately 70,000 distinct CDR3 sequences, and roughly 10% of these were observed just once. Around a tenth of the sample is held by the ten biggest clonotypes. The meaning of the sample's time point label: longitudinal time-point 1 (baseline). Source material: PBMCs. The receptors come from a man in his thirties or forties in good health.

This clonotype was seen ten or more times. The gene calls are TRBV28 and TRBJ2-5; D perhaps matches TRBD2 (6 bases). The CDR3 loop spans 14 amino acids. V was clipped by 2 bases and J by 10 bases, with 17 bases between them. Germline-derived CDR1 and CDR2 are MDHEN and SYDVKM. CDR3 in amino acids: CASSLRRAGRIQYF. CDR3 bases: TGTGCCAGCAGTTTAAGGAGGGCAGGGCGAATCCAGTACTTC.

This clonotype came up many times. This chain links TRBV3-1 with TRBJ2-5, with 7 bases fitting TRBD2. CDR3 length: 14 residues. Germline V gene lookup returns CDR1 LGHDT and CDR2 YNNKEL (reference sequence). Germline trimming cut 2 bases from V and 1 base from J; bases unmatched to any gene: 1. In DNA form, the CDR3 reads TGTGCCAGCAGCCAACTAGCGGCCCAAGAGACCCAGTACTTC. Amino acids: CASSQLAAQETQYF.

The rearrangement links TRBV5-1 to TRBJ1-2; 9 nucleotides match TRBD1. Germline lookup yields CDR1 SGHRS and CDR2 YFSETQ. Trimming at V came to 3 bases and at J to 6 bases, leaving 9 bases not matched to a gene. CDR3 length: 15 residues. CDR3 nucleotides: TGCGCCAGCAGCTGGGGGGACAGGGTAACCCATGGCTACACCTTC. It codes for CASSWGDRVTHGYTF.

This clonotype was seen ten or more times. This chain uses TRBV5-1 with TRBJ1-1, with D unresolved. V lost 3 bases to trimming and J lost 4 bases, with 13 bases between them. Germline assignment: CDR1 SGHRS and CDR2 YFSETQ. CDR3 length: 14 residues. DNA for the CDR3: TGCGCCAGCAGCTGGGATGGGGTAGGCACTGAAGCTTTCTTT. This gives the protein CASSWDGVGTEAFF.

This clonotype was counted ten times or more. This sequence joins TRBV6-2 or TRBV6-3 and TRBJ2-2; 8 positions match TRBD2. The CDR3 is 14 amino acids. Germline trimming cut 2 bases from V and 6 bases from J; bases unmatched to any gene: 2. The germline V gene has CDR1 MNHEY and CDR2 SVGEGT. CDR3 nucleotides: TGTGCCAGCAGTTACGGGACTAGTGCCGGGGAGCTGTTTTTT. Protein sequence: CASSYGTSAGELFF.

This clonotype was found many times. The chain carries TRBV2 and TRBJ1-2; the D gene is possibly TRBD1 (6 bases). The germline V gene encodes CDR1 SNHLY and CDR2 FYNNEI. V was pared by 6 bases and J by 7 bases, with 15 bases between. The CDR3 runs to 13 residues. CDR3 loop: CASREGVFPGYTF. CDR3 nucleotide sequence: TGTGCCAGCAGGGAGGGGGTTTTCCCTGGCTACACCTTC. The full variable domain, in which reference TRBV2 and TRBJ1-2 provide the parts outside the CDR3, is EPEVTQTPSHQVTQMGQEVILRCVPISNHLYFYWYRQILGQKVEFLVSFYNNEISEKSEIFDDQFSVERPDGSNFTLKIRSTKLEDSAMYFCASREGVFPGYTFGSGTRLTVV.

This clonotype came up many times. The CDR3: CASTGQGGGVSYEQYF. CDR3 DNA: TGTGCCAGCACCGGCCAGGGAGGGGGGGTCTCCTACGAGCAGTACTTC. The chain couples TRBV7-8 to TRBJ2-7; possibly TRBD2 for D (7 bases). With 7 bases removed from V and 0 bases from J, the gap between germline ends came to 19 bases. The CDR3 spans 16 residues. CDR1 SGHVS and CDR2 FQNEAQ come from the germline V gene.

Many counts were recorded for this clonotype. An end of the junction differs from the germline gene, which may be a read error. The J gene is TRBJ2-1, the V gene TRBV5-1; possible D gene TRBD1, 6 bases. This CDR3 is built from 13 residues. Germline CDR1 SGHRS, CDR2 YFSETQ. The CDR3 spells CASSLDSFGEQFF. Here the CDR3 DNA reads TGCGCCAGCAGTTTGGACAGTTTCGGCGAGCAGTTCTTC.

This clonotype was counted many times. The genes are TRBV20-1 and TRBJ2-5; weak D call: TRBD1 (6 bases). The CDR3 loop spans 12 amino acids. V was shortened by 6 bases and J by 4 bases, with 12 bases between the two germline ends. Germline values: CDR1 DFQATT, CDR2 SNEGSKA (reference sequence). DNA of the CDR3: TGCAGTGCCGGACAGCCCCGAGAGACCCAGTACTTC. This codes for CSAGQPRETQYF.

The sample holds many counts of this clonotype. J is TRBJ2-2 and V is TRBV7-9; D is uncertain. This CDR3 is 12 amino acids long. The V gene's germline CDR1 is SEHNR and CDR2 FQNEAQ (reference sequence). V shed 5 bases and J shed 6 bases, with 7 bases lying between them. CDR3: CASSPSPGELFF. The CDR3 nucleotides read TGTGCCAGCAGCCCGTCACCCGGGGAGCTGTTTTTT.

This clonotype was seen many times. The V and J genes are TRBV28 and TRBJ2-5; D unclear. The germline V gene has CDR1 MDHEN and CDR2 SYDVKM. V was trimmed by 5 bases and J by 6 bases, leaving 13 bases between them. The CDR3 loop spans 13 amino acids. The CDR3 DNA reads TGTGCCAGCAGTCCCACCCATATGAAGACCCAGTACTTC. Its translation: CASSPTHMKTQYF.

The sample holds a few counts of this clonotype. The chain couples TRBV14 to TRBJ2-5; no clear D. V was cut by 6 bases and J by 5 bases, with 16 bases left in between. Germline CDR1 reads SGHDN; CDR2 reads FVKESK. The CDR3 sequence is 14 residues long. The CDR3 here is CASSLVQALETQYF. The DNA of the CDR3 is TGTGCCAGCAGTCTAGTCCAGGCATTGGAGACCCAGTACTTC.

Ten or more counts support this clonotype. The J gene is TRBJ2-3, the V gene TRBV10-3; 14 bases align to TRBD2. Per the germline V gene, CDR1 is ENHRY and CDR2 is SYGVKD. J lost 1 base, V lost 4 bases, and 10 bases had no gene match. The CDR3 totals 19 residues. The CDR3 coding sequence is TGTGCCATCAGTGGGGCCGGGACTAGCGGGAGTATCGGCACAGATACGCAGTATTTT. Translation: CAISGAGTSGSIGTDTQYF.

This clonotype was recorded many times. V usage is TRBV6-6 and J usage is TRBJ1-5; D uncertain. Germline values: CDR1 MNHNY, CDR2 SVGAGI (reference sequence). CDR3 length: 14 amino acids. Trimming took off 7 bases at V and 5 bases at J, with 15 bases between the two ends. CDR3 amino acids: CASTHFDGDQPQHF. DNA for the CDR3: TGTGCCAGCACTCACTTCGACGGGGATCAGCCCCAGCATTTT.

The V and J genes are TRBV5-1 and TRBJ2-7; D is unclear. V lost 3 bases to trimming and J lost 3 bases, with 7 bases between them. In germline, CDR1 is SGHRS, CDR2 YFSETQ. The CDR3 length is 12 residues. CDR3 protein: CASSSARYEQYF. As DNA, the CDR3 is TGCGCCAGCAGCTCCGCCCGCTACGAGCAGTACTTC.

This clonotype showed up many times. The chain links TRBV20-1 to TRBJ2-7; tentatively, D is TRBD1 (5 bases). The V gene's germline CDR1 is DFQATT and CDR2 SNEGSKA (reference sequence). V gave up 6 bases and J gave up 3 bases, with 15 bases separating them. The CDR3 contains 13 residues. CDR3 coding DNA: TGCAGTGCCCCCTACTGGCAGGGCTACGAGCAGTACTTC. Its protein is CSAPYWQGYEQYF.

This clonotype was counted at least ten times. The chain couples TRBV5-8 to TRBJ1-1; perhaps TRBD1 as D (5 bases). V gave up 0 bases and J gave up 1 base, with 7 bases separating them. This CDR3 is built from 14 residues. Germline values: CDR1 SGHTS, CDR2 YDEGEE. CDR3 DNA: TGTGCCAGCAGCTTGGCCGGACAGAACACTGAAGCTTTCTTT. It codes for CASSLAGQNTEAFF.

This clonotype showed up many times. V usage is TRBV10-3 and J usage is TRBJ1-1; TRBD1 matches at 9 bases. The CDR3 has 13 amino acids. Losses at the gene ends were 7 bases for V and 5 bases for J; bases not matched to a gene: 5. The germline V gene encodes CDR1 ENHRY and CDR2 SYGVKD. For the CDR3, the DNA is TGTGCCATCAATCCGACAGGGGGTACTGAAGCTTTCTTT. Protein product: CAINPTGGTEAFF.

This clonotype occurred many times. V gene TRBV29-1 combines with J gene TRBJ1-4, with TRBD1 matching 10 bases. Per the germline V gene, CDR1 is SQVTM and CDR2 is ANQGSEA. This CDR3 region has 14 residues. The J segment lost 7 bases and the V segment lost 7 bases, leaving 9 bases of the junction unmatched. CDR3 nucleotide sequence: TGCAGCGCCCTTGGGACAGGGGTCACTGAAAAACTGTTTTTT. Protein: CSALGTGVTEKLFF.

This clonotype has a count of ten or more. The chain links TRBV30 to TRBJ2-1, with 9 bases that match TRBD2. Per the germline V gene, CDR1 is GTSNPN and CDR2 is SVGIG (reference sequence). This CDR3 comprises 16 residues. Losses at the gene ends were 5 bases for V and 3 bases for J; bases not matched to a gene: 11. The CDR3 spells CAWSFPGLANYNEQFF. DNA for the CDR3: TGTGCCTGGTCGTTCCCGGGACTAGCCAACTACAATGAGCAGTTCTTC.

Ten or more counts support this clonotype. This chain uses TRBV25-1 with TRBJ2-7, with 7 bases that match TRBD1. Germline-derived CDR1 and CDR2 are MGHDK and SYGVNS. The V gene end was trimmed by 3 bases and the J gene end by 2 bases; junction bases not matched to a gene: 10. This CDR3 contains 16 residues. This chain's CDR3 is CASSESEGGMTYEQYF. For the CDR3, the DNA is TGTGCCAGCAGTGAGAGTGAAGGGGGCATGACCTACGAGCAGTACTTC.

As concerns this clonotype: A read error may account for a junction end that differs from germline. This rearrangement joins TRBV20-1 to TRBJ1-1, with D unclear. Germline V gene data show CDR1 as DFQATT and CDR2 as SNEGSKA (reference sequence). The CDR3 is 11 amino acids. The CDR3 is CSAGRGTEGFF. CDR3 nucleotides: TGCAGTGCTGGACGGGGTACTGAAGGTTTCTTT.

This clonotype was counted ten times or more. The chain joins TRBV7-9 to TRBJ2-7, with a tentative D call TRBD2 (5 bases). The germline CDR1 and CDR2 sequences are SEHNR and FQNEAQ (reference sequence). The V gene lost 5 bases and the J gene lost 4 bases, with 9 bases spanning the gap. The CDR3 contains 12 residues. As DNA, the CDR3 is TGTGCCAGCAGCGGAGCGGTTTACGAGCAGTACTTC. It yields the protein CASSGAVYEQYF.

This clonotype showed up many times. CDR3 residues: CSVMGQGDWYEQYF. In nucleotides, the CDR3 is TGCAGCGTAATGGGACAGGGAGATTGGTACGAGCAGTACTTC. V is TRBV29-1 and J is TRBJ2-7; 9 positions match TRBD1. CDR1 is SQVTM and CDR2 is ANQGSEA in the germline V gene. The CDR3 totals 14 residues. Trimming took 6 bases from V and 4 from J; bases not matched to a gene: 10.

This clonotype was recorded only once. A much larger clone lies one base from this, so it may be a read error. CDR3 region: CASSLVGQRDTEMTDTQYF. DNA for the CDR3: TGCGCCAGCAGCTTGGTGGGGCAACGGGACACCGAAATGACAGATACGCAGTATTTT. The V and J genes are TRBV5-1 and TRBJ2-3, with D possibly matching TRBD1 (6 bases). This CDR3 is 19 amino acids long. Trimming cost V 0 bases and J 3 bases, with 23 bases left between them. Germline CDR1 SGHRS, CDR2 YFSETQ.

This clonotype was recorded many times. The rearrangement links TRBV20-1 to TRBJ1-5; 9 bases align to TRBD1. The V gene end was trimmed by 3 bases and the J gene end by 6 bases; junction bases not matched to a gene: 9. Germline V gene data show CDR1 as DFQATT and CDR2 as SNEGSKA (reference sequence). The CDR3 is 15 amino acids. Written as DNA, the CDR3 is TGCAGTGCTAGGACAGGGGGAGCCGGGTTTCAGCCCCAGCATTTT. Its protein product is CSARTGGAGFQPQHF.